This paragraph covers one T cell receptor (beta chain) sequence. What it binds is not known. Scientists made TCR beta libraries using quantitative 5'-RACE with molecular barcodes. MiXCR, run by TCRdb on the 5' RACE reads, gives a single entry per CDR3 protein. The table includes some 340,000 distinct CDR3 sequences, roughly 15% detected once. The germline V gene has CDR1 MNHEY and CDR2 SVGEGT. The length of the CDR3 is 15 residues. Between the trimmed V and J ends, which lost 4 bases and 5 bases, there was a span of 16 bases. The data stem from a study of CD8 T cells in ankylosing spondylitis. Regarding the study as a whole: Among TCR beta sequences, a motif of under ten highly homologous variants appeared characteristic of ankylosing spondylitis blood. Disease-linked clones displayed a CD8+ phenotype and appeared relatively rarely in peripheral blood. The study looked at matched synovial fluid samples from ankylosing spondylitis patients. Disease-linked clones were reported to be significantly enriched there.

Specimen: blood, either unsorted or a sorted T cell fraction (not recorded which). The TCR originated in a male donor with ankylosing spondylitis or in good health (not recorded which). The chain uses TRBV6-2 or TRBV6-3 and TRBJ2-3; D is possibly TRBD2 (6 bases). As DNA, the CDR3 is TGTGCCAGCAGTTTCCACCGGGACTCGCGAGATACGCAGTATTTT. Amino acids: CASSFHRDSRDTQYF.